These 26 T cell receptor beta chains share one sample of origin, sequenced in a study of CD8+ T cells in alopecia areata. Reverse transcribed after extraction, RNA yielded cDNA as the sequencing template. TCRdb keeps only in-frame clones here, not all; method: immunoSEQ multiplex PCR. Here the sample spans around 130,000 clones, about 57% being singletons. The specimen comprised CD4+ T cells sorted from blood, sampled at week 0. The receptor source for this set is a human donor with alopecia areata.

The chain combines TRBV28 with TRBJ2-7; 11 bases line up with TRBD1. CDR1 MDHEN and CDR2 SYDVKM come from the germline V gene. CDR3 size: 15 residues. Trimming removed 5 bases from V and 3 bases from J; junction bases left unmatched: 6. CDR3 nucleotides: TGTGCCAGCAGTCCAGCGGGACAGGGGGACTACGAGCAGTACTTC. It is translated as CASSPAGQGDYEQYF.

In this sample, this clone turned up a few times. This chain links TRBV18 with TRBJ2-7; the D gene is possibly TRBD2 (5 bases). The germline gives CDR1 KGHSH, CDR2 LQKENI. Trimming pared 0 bases from V and 4 bases from J, leaving 13 bases between. This CDR3 is built from 15 residues. Here the CDR3 reads CASSPPLRGEYEQYF. In DNA, the CDR3 is TGTGCCAGCTCACCACCTTTACGGGGTGAATACGAGCAGTACTTC.

The chain combines TRBV30 with TRBJ1-2; the match to TRBD1 covers 8 bases. Trimming cost V 1 base and J 5 bases; bases outside gene matches: 6. Germline loops: CDR1 GTSNPN, CDR2 SVGIG (reference sequence). There are 14 residues in the CDR3. CDR3: CAWSAGQGGYGYTF. Written as DNA, the CDR3 is TGTGCCTGGAGTGCCGGACAGGGAGGGTATGGCTACACCTTC.

This clone was recorded a few times. The chain joins TRBV7-9 to TRBJ2-2; 7 positions agree with TRBD1. V shed 5 bases and J 0 bases; nucleotides not matched to a gene: 12. Looked up from germline, CDR1 is SEHNR and CDR2 is FQNEAQ (reference sequence). The CDR3 sequence is 18 residues long. The CDR3 DNA sequence: TGTGCCAGCAGCCGGATAAGGCGACAGGGTTCGAACACCGGGGAGCTGTTTTTT. It codes for CASSRIRRQGSNTGELFF.

J is TRBJ2-5 and V is TRBV10-2; 12 nucleotides agree with TRBD1. Unmatched junction bases numbered 6, after V lost 6 bases and J lost 4 bases. The length of the CDR3 is 15 residues. Germline assignment: CDR1 WSHSY and CDR2 SAAADI. Here the CDR3 DNA reads TGCGCCAGCAGCCCGGGACAGGGGGCAGGAGAGACCCAGTACTTC. This sequence encodes CASSPGQGAGETQYF.

The V gene is TRBV6-5, the J gene TRBJ1-2; D not certain. Germline V gives CDR1 MNHEY, CDR2 SVGAGI. V was pared by 1 base and J by 8 bases, with 14 bases between. CDR3 size: 14 residues. CDR3 amino acids: CASSYLGRKEGYTF. As DNA, the CDR3 is TGTGCCAGCAGTTACTTAGGGAGGAAGGAGGGCTACACCTTC.

This clone was recorded at least ten times. The chain is built from TRBV7-7 and TRBJ2-5, with D uncertain. The V end lost 1 base, the J end lost 5 bases, and 11 bases lay between the germline ends. Germline values: CDR1 SSHAT, CDR2 FNYEAQ (reference sequence). This CDR3 is built from 14 residues. CDR3 sequence reads: CASSLGPSAETQYF. The CDR3 coding sequence is TGTGCCAGCAGCTTAGGTCCCTCGGCGGAGACCCAGTACTTC.

The chain carries TRBV7-2 and TRBJ2-3, with 8 bases matching TRBD1. V shed 5 bases and J 2 bases; nucleotides not matched to a gene: 18. The CDR3 consists of 19 residues. Germline values: CDR1 SGHTA, CDR2 FQGNSA. The chain's CDR3 is CASSPGQGDSSTATDTQYF. The CDR3 bases are TGTGCCAGCAGCCCTGGACAGGGCGACTCTTCCACTGCCACAGATACGCAGTATTTT.

The chain joins TRBV7-2 to TRBJ1-1; 8 bases map to TRBD1. The CDR3 has 14 amino acids. Trimming cost V 3 bases and J 4 bases; bases outside gene matches: 4. From germline, CDR1 is SGHTA and CDR2 FQGNSA. The CDR3 loop is CASSFQGAGTEAFF. DNA for the CDR3: TGTGCCAGCAGCTTCCAGGGGGCTGGCACTGAAGCTTTCTTT.

This chain connects TRBV5-1 to TRBJ2-2; possible D gene TRBD2, 6 bases. The CDR3 runs 16 residues. Trimming removed 0 bases at V and 3 bases at J, with 12 bases between. CDR1 is SGHRS, CDR2 YFSETQ, per germline. Here the CDR3 DNA reads TGCGCCAGCAGCTTGGCCAACGGGGGTGACACCGGGGAGCTGTTTTTT. It is translated as CASSLANGGDTGELFF.

J is TRBJ1-1 and V is TRBV30; D is undetermined. In germline, CDR1 is GTSNPN, CDR2 SVGIG (reference sequence). This CDR3 has 14 amino acids. The V gene lost 0 bases and the J gene lost 1 base, with 9 bases spanning the gap. CDR3 region: CAWSVGRENTEAFF. CDR3 coding DNA: TGTGCCTGGAGTGTTGGGCGGGAGAACACTGAAGCTTTCTTT.

V usage is TRBV2 and J usage is TRBJ1-1, with unresolved D. This CDR3 contains 14 residues. Trimming took 2 bases from V and 1 from J, leaving 8 bases between them. CDR1 is SNHLY and CDR2 is FYNNEI in the germline V gene. The CDR3 loop is CASSEQPGNTEAFF. CDR3 nucleotides: TGTGCCAGCAGTGAACAACCCGGGAACACTGAAGCTTTCTTT.

The rearrangement joins TRBV6-5 to TRBJ1-2; no clear D. Germline V lookup: CDR1 MNHEY, CDR2 SVGAGI. Trimming took off 2 bases at V and 4 bases at J, with 8 bases between the two ends. This CDR3 contains 13 residues. In DNA, the CDR3 is TGTGCCAGCAGTTACGACGGAGTCTATGGCTACACCTTC. This sequence encodes CASSYDGVYGYTF.

V gene TRBV5-1 combines with J gene TRBJ1-5; D possibly corresponds to TRBD1 (5 bases). V gave up 3 bases and J gave up 4 bases, with 8 bases separating them. Germline V CDR1 and CDR2: SGHRS, YFSETQ. The CDR3 extends over 13 amino acids. In DNA, the CDR3 is TGCGCCAGCAGCTCGGGGGATAATCAGCCCCAGCATTTT. Its protein is CASSSGDNQPQHF.

J is TRBJ2-7 and V is TRBV30; no clear D gene. There are 14 residues in the CDR3. V gave up 2 bases and J gave up 2 bases, with 13 bases separating them. From germline, CDR1 is GTSNPN and CDR2 SVGIG (reference sequence). CDR3 sequence (DNA): TGTGCCTGGAGTACTGTCTATTCACCCTACGAGCAGTACTTC. Protein: CAWSTVYSPYEQYF.

The V and J genes are TRBV30 and TRBJ2-1, with 9 bases matching TRBD2. The germline V gene has CDR1 GTSNPN and CDR2 SVGIG (reference sequence). This CDR3 has 13 amino acids. V lost 0 bases, J lost 9 bases, and 3 bases stayed unmatched. The CDR3 bases are TGTGCCTGGAGTGTTTGGCGGGAGGGTGAGCAGTTCTTC. Residues: CAWSVWREGEQFF.

This clone occurred a few times. The gene calls are TRBV2 and TRBJ2-1; no reliable D call. The CDR3 covers 12 residues. Trimming took off 6 bases at V and 8 bases at J, with 11 bases between the two ends. Germline CDR1 is SNHLY and CDR2 is FYNNEI. CDR3 loop: CASRTEKDEQFF. CDR3 nucleotides: TGTGCCAGCAGAACCGAGAAGGATGAGCAGTTCTTC.

V and J are TRBV28 and TRBJ2-7, with TRBD2 matching over 15 bases. CDR1 and CDR2 (germline): MDHEN, SYDVKM. The J segment lost 2 bases and the V segment lost 7 bases, leaving 6 bases of the junction unmatched. The CDR3 has 16 residues. DNA for the CDR3: TGTGCCAGCACCCCCTGGACTAGCGGGAGGGCCTACGAGCAGTACTTC. This translates into CASTPWTSGRAYEQYF.

This chain uses TRBV28 with TRBJ2-1, with a weak D call TRBD1 (5 bases). Trimming stripped 6 bases from V and 12 bases from J, with 12 bases between. There are 11 residues in the CDR3. Germline CDR1 reads MDHEN; CDR2 reads SYDVKM. CDR3 protein: CASRDKSSQFF. In nucleotides, the CDR3 is TGTGCCAGCAGGGACAAAAGTTCGCAGTTCTTC.

This chain joins TRBV27 and TRBJ2-1; D is uncertain. The CDR3 contains 13 residues. Trimming left V 5 bases short and J 9 bases short, with 14 bases between. From germline, CDR1 is MNHEY and CDR2 SMNVEV (reference sequence). CDR3 protein: CASSLERLTEQFF. Here the CDR3 DNA reads TGTGCCAGCAGTCTTGAACGGTTGACTGAGCAGTTCTTC.

There are a few counts of this clone. The chain employs TRBV29-1 and TRBJ1-6; unclear D gene. Per germline, CDR1 SQVTM and CDR2 ANQGSEA. Trimming pared 6 bases from V and 5 bases from J, leaving 11 bases between. This CDR3 has 13 residues. The CDR3 bases are TGCAGCGTCTCTCAGAGCGATAATTCACCCCTCCACTTT. It is translated as CSVSQSDNSPLHF. Full variable domain (rest looked up from reference TRBV29-1 and TRBJ1-6): SAVISQKPSRDICQRGTSLTIQCQVDSQVTMMFWYRQQPGQSLTLIATANQGSEATYESGFVIDKFPISRPNLTFSTLTVSNMSPEDSSIYLCSVSQSDNSPLHFGNGTRLTVT.

The chain joins TRBV7-2 to TRBJ1-1; D is unclear. CDR3 length: 13 residues. Germline V gene lookup returns CDR1 SGHTA and CDR2 FQGNSA. V gave up 4 bases and J gave up 0 bases, with 6 bases separating them. CDR3 sequence reads: CASSSSLNTEAFF. The CDR3 DNA reads as TGTGCCAGCAGCTCCTCTTTGAACACTGAAGCTTTCTTT.

This clone was observed a handful of times. The chain links TRBV5-4 to TRBJ2-7; tentatively, D is TRBD2 (5 bases). Germline-derived CDR1 and CDR2 are SGHNT and YYREEE (reference sequence). Trimming took 2 bases from V and 5 from J, leaving 5 bases between them. This CDR3 is 11 amino acids long. The CDR3 sequence is CASSFGDEQYF. The CDR3 DNA follows: TGTGCCAGCAGCTTCGGGGACGAGCAGTACTTC.

The chain carries TRBV4-2 and TRBJ2-3, with D possibly being TRBD2 (6 bases). This CDR3 contains 14 residues. Trimming took off 0 bases at V and 9 bases at J, with 13 bases between the two ends. Germline-derived CDR1 and CDR2 are LGHNA and YNFKEQ. The CDR3 loop reads CASSQDRDLSTQYF. CDR3 DNA: TGTGCCAGCAGCCAAGATAGGGACTTATCAACGCAGTATTTT.

This rearrangement joins TRBV18 to TRBJ1-5; D ambiguous. This CDR3 contains 13 residues. V lost 2 bases and J 5 bases, leaving 7 bases between the germline ends. Germline CDR1 and CDR2: KGHSH and LQKENI. DNA for the CDR3: TGTGCCAGCTCACCAGGGGTCGATCAGCCCCAGCATTTT. Translating gives CASSPGVDQPQHF.

CDR3 loop: CASSQDPGIGQPQHF. The CDR3 nucleotides are TGCGCCAGCAGCCAAGATCCAGGGATCGGTCAGCCCCAGCATTTT. This chain joins TRBV4-1 and TRBJ1-5; TRBD1 is a possible D gene (5 bases). The V end lost 0 bases, the J end lost 6 bases, and 12 bases lay between the germline ends. The CDR3 length is 15 residues. Germline lookup yields CDR1 MGHRA and CDR2 YSYEKL.